One sample yielded the 30 T cell receptor beta chains listed below, sequenced in a study of T cells in Graves' hyperthyroidism and ophthalmopathy. Amplification of TCR beta CDR3 regions used RNA as the template. TCR CDR3 regions were first amplified by RT-PCR with HTBI primers. TCRdb independently ran MiXCR on the multiplex PCR reads; one entry per CDR3 protein. The top ten clones hold over 25% of a sample with approximately 420,000 distinct CDR3 sequences, approximately 15% of them seen once. Sequencing was done on a sample of blood. The origin of the receptors is a woman in her twenties or thirties with Graves' hyperthyroidism.

The chain combines TRBV5-1 with TRBJ2-7; weak D call: TRBD2 (6 bases). V lost 1 base, J lost 3 bases, and 11 bases lay in between. The CDR3 consists of 14 residues. CDR1 and CDR2 from the germline V gene are SGHRS and YFSETQ. CDR3 nucleotides: TGCGCCAGCAGCTTGAGGGAGGACTTCTACGAGCAGTACTTC. Its protein is CASSLREDFYEQYF. The whole variable domain, remainder taken from reference TRBV5-1 and TRBJ2-7, is KAGVTQTPRYLIKTRGQQVTLSCSPISGHRSVSWYQQTPGQGLQFLFEYFSETQRNKGNFPGRFSGRQFSNSRSEMNVSTLELGDSALYLCASSLREDFYEQYFGPGTRLTVT.

A few counts support this clonotype. The rearrangement uses TRBV9 and TRBJ1-1, with 8 bases lining up with TRBD1. This CDR3 spans 15 amino acids. Germline CDR1 and CDR2: SGDLS and YYNGEE. V gave up 3 bases and J gave up 0 bases; unmatched junction bases: 4. The CDR3 DNA sequence: TGTGCCAGCAGCGCAGGACAGGGACTGAACACTGAAGCTTTCTTT. Amino acid sequence: CASSAGQGLNTEAFF. Using reference TRBV9 and TRBJ1-1 for the parts outside the CDR3, the full variable domain is DSGVTQTPKHLITATGQRVTLRCSPRSGDLSVYWYQQSLDQGLQFLIQYYNGEERAKGNILERFSAQQFPDLHSELNLSSLELGDSALYFCASSAGQGLNTEAFFGQGTRLTVV.

J is TRBJ2-3 and V is TRBV15; D is unresolved. The CDR3 is 14 amino acids. V was shortened by 0 bases and J by 0 bases, with 4 bases between the two germline ends. Germline CDR1 reads LNHNV; CDR2 reads YYDKDF (reference sequence). CDR3 residues: CATSREASTDTQYF. In nucleotides, the CDR3 is TGTGCCACCAGCAGAGAGGCGAGCACAGATACGCAGTATTTT.

This rearrangement joins TRBV9 to TRBJ1-3, with TRBD1 matching 7 bases. Germline CDR1 reads SGDLS; CDR2 reads YYNGEE. The CDR3 runs to 16 residues. Trimming cost V 0 bases and J 0 bases; bases outside gene matches: 3. CDR3 nucleotide sequence: TGTGCCAGCAGCGTAGGCCCAGGGGGCTCTGGAAACACCATATATTTT. Translated, it gives CASSVGPGGSGNTIYF.

The V and J genes are TRBV28 and TRBJ1-4; D is unresolved. In germline, CDR1 is MDHEN, CDR2 SYDVKM. The CDR3 spans 17 residues. V was pared by 5 bases and J by 0 bases, with 16 bases between. The CDR3 protein is CASSQTLPRATNEKLFF. The CDR3, as DNA: TGTGCCAGCAGTCAGACTCTCCCGAGGGCAACTAATGAAAAACTGTTTTTT.

This clonotype was counted only a few times. The V and J genes are TRBV6-4 and TRBJ2-5, with D possibly being TRBD2 (5 bases). This CDR3 region has 16 residues. Germline lookup yields CDR1 MRHNA and CDR2 SNTAGT. V lost 7 bases and J lost 2, with 20 bases in between. CDR3 in amino acids: CASTHPCRGKQETQYF. In nucleotides, the CDR3 is TGTGCCAGCACCCACCCCTGTCGAGGGAAACAAGAGACCCAGTACTTC.

This clonotype occurred many times. V gene TRBV29-1 combines with J gene TRBJ2-5; D remains unclear. The V and J ends lost 4 bases and 5 bases respectively, with 17 bases between them. Germline V gives CDR1 SQVTM, CDR2 ANQGSEA. The CDR3 length is 14 residues. In nucleotides, the CDR3 is TGCAGCGTTGCCATCGGGCAGCCCGGGGAGACCCAGTACTTC. Its protein product is CSVAIGQPGETQYF.

This chain connects TRBV29-1 to TRBJ1-2; D gene ambiguous. Germline assignment: CDR1 SQVTM and CDR2 ANQGSEA. V was clipped by 4 bases and J by 4 bases, with 7 bases between them. The CDR3 length is 11 residues. The CDR3 sequence is CSVAGSYGYTF. The CDR3 coding sequence is TGCAGCGTTGCCGGGAGCTATGGCTACACCTTC. Full variable domain (missing parts from reference TRBV29-1 and TRBJ1-2): SAVISQKPSRDICQRGTSLTIQCQVDSQVTMMFWYRQQPGQSLTLIATANQGSEATYESGFVIDKFPISRPNLTFSTLTVSNMSPEDSSIYLCSVAGSYGYTFGSGTRLTVV.

This clonotype was detected only a few times. The rearrangement joins TRBV5-5 to TRBJ1-6, with TRBD1 as a possible D gene (5 bases). CDR3 length: 14 amino acids. V lost 4 bases to trimming and J lost 9 bases, with 14 bases between them. Per germline, CDR1 SGHKS and CDR2 YYEKEE (reference sequence). The CDR3: CASSKGLTGSPLHF. The CDR3 region has the DNA TGTGCCAGCAGCAAGGGGTTAACAGGTTCACCCCTCCACTTT.

This chain uses TRBV5-1 with TRBJ2-5; D is perhaps TRBD1 (5 bases). The V end was cut by 7 bases, the J end by 3 bases, with 13 bases between. The CDR3 extends over 13 amino acids. Germline values: CDR1 SGHRS, CDR2 YFSETQ. The CDR3 coding sequence is TGCGCCAGCGCTCCAGGGAACGAAGAGACCCAGTACTTC. Its translation is CASAPGNEETQYF.

This clonotype was seen a few times. This CDR3 is CASSSLRVFSGANVLTF. CDR3 sequence (DNA): TGTGCCAGCAGCTCCCTTAGAGTTTTCTCTGGGGCCAACGTCCTGACTTTC. This chain uses TRBV11-2 with TRBJ2-6; D gene ambiguous. CDR1 is SGHAT and CDR2 is FQNNGV in the germline V gene. The CDR3 consists of 17 residues. Trimming left V 4 bases short and J 0 bases short, with 13 bases between. The variable domain in full, completed from reference TRBV11-2 and TRBJ2-6, reads EAGVAQSPRYKIIEKRQSVAFWCNPISGHATLYWYQQILGQGPKLLIQFQNNGVVDDSQLPKDRFSAERLKGVDSTLKIQPAKLEDSAVYLCASSSLRVFSGANVLTFGAGSRLTVL.

A few counts support this clonotype. The chain has TRBV5-4 and TRBJ2-7; 8 bases match TRBD1. Germline CDR1 SGHNT, CDR2 YYREEE (reference sequence). The CDR3 sequence is 15 residues long. Losses at the gene ends were 0 bases for V and 0 bases for J; bases not matched to a gene: 2. CDR3 in amino acids: CASSLAGTGSYEQYF. In DNA form, the CDR3 reads TGTGCCAGCAGCTTGGCCGGGACAGGCTCCTACGAGCAGTACTTC.

This clonotype came up a few times. V is TRBV20-1 and J is TRBJ2-3, with TRBD2 matching 7 bases. J gave up 4 bases and V 2 bases, and 6 bases lay outside the gene matches. CDR1 and CDR2 (germline): DFQATT, SNEGSKA (reference sequence). The CDR3 totals 14 residues. This CDR3 is CSARQAGLPDTQYF. The CDR3 bases are TGCAGTGCTAGACAAGCGGGACTCCCAGATACGCAGTATTTT.

The sample holds a few counts of this clonotype. This chain's CDR3 is CASSQEDQQFF. In DNA, the CDR3 is TGTGCCAGCAGCCAAGAGGATCAGCAGTTCTTC. The rearrangement uses TRBV3-1 and TRBJ2-1; D gene ambiguous. The germline V gene has CDR1 LGHDT and CDR2 YNNKEL (reference sequence). Trimming took 0 bases from V and 11 from J, leaving 5 bases between them. The CDR3 spans 11 residues.

This clonotype was observed many times. DNA of the CDR3: TGTGCCAGCAGCCTCGGACTAGCGGGAATAAATGAGCAGTTCTTC. This encodes CASSLGLAGINEQFF. The genes are TRBV11-3 and TRBJ2-1; 12 bases map to TRBD2. The germline V gene has CDR1 SGHNT and CDR2 YENEEA. The CDR3 consists of 15 residues. The ends lost 5 bases at V and 7 bases at J; junction bases unmatched: 6.

This clonotype was seen many times. The J gene is TRBJ1-1, the V gene TRBV28; D ambiguous. This CDR3 contains 15 residues. Germline V gene data show CDR1 as MDHEN and CDR2 as SYDVKM. Trimming shortened V by 1 base and J by 3 bases, and 12 bases separated the two germline ends. The CDR3: CASSLYRESDTEAFF. CDR3 bases: TGTGCCAGCAGTTTATATAGGGAATCGGACACTGAAGCTTTCTTT.

The J gene is TRBJ2-2, the V gene TRBV12-3 or TRBV12-4; unclear D gene. The V end lost 6 bases, the J end lost 4 bases, and 6 bases lay between the germline ends. The CDR3 is 12 residues long. The DNA for the CDR3 is TGTGCCAGCAGCTCACGCACCGGGGAGCTGTTTTTT. It specifies CASSSRTGELFF.

This clonotype was observed a few times. V is TRBV6-5 and J is TRBJ2-1; the D is unclear. V lost 1 base and J lost 4, with 11 bases in between. The CDR3 consists of 15 residues. From germline, CDR1 is MNHEY and CDR2 SVGAGI. The CDR3 loop is CASSYFAEVYNEQFF. DNA of the CDR3: TGTGCCAGCAGTTACTTTGCGGAAGTATACAATGAGCAGTTCTTC.

This rearrangement joins TRBV30 to TRBJ1-2; TRBD1 aligns across 10 bases. The length of the CDR3 is 13 residues. CDR1 and CDR2 (germline): GTSNPN, SVGIG (reference sequence). With 5 bases clipped from V and 6 bases from J, the junction kept 6 bases outside the gene matches. CDR3: CAWSRDRGDGYTF. CDR3 DNA sequence: TGTGCCTGGTCCCGGGACAGGGGAGATGGCTACACCTTC.

This clonotype turned up a few times. This chain links TRBV7-9 with TRBJ2-7; D might be TRBD1 or TRBD2, each matching 6 bases. This CDR3 comprises 17 residues. Germline CDR1 SEHNR, CDR2 FQNEAQ (reference sequence). Trimming pared 2 bases from V and 3 bases from J, leaving 20 bases between. The CDR3 nucleotides are TGTGCCAGCAGCTTAAGTGCCCGGGGGCCCGAACACTACGAGCAGTACTTC. It is translated as CASSLSARGPEHYEQYF.

In its sample, this clonotype was seen many times. The CDR3 sequence: CASSLPVEETQYF. In DNA, the CDR3 is TGTGCCAGCAGCTTACCGGTGGAAGAGACCCAGTACTTC. V is TRBV7-9 and J is TRBJ2-5, with D unclear. Germline lookup yields CDR1 SEHNR and CDR2 FQNEAQ (reference sequence). The length of the CDR3 is 13 residues. With 2 bases removed from V and 3 bases from J, the gap between germline ends came to 7 bases. The entire variable domain, with the rest obtained from reference TRBV7-9 and TRBJ2-5, is as follows: DTGVSQNPRHKITKRGQNVTFRCDPISEHNRLYWYRQTLGQGPEFLTYFQNEAQLEKSRLLSDRFSAERPKGSFSTLEIQRTEQGDSAMYLCASSLPVEETQYFGPGTRLLVL.

This clonotype was detected ten times or more. The chain recombines TRBV18 with TRBJ2-5, with TRBD2 matching over 10 bases. CDR3 size: 17 residues. The V gene's germline CDR1 is KGHSH and CDR2 LQKENI. The ends lost 0 bases at V and 5 bases at J; junction bases unmatched: 9. Here the CDR3 reads CASSPPASSGSVETQYF. CDR3 nucleotides: TGTGCCAGCTCACCACCGGCGTCTAGCGGGAGTGTGGAGACCCAGTACTTC.

This clonotype was picked up many times. The rearrangement links TRBV11-2 to TRBJ1-2; 7 nucleotides line up with TRBD1. The V segment lost 5 bases and the J segment 8 bases; nucleotides outside the gene matches: 8. Germline V gives CDR1 SGHAT, CDR2 FQNNGV. This CDR3 spans 13 amino acids. The CDR3 spells CASSPRTGDGYTF. DNA for the CDR3: TGTGCCAGCAGCCCCCGAACAGGGGACGGCTACACCTTC.

This clonotype was seen a few times. The chain joins TRBV2 to TRBJ2-1, with TRBD2 identical over 11 bases. J was trimmed by 10 bases and V by 6 bases; bases with no gene match: 5. CDR1 is SNHLY and CDR2 is FYNNEI in the germline V gene. This CDR3 comprises 13 residues. For the CDR3, the DNA is TGTGCCAGCAGCCTACTAGCGGGAGAGGAGCAGTTCTTC. Translated, it gives CASSLLAGEEQFF.

This clonotype appeared a few times. The CDR3 bases are TGTGCCAGCAGGGGGACAGGCACTTACAATGAGCAGTTCTTC. It translates to CASRGTGTYNEQFF. V usage is TRBV2 and J usage is TRBJ2-1, with 8 bases identical to TRBD1. The trim removed 6 bases at V and 4 bases at J, leaving 5 bases unmatched. Per the germline V gene, CDR1 is SNHLY and CDR2 is FYNNEI. This CDR3 region has 14 residues.

In regard to this clonotype: An end of the junction differs from the germline gene, which may be a read error. The J gene is TRBJ2-7, the V gene TRBV11-2; D may match TRBD1 or TRBD2 (5 bases each). Germline values: CDR1 SGHAT, CDR2 FQNNGV. This CDR3 spans 12 amino acids. CDR3 nucleotide sequence: TGTGCCAGCAGCTTAGGTTGGGACGAGCAGCACTTC. Protein sequence: CASSLGWDEQHF.

This clonotype was detected only a few times. This sequence joins TRBV9 and TRBJ2-2; TRBD2 agrees at 10 bases. CDR1 is SGDLS, CDR2 YYNGEE, per germline. The V segment lost 5 bases and the J segment 6 bases; nucleotides outside the gene matches: 7. The CDR3 sequence is 15 residues long. The CDR3 region is CASSALAGMAGELFF. For the CDR3, the DNA is TGTGCCAGCAGTGCACTAGCGGGAATGGCCGGGGAGCTGTTTTTT.

The chain employs TRBV7-3 and TRBJ2-1; 9 bases are a match to TRBD2. Trimming cost V 2 bases and J 8 bases; bases outside gene matches: 10. Germline V gene sequence: CDR1 SGHTA, CDR2 FQGTGA. CDR3 length equals 16 residues. The CDR3 region is CASSLLPLAGRDEQFF. CDR3 bases: TGTGCCAGCAGCTTACTCCCGCTAGCGGGACGGGATGAGCAGTTCTTC.

The chain joins TRBV7-3 to TRBJ2-5; 10 bases are a match to TRBD1. J gave up 5 bases and V 1 base, and 10 bases lay outside the gene matches. CDR1 and CDR2 (germline): SGHTA, FQGTGA. CDR3 length: 17 residues. The CDR3 DNA follows: TGTGCCAGCAGCTTAAGAGGCCCGACAGGGGGCGGGGAGACCCAGTACTTC. This translates into CASSLRGPTGGGETQYF.

This clonotype was found many times. The chain is built from TRBV3-1 and TRBJ1-1; D might be TRBD1 (6 bases). CDR1 and CDR2 from the germline V gene are LGHDT and YNNKEL (reference sequence). The CDR3 totals 14 residues. The V end lost 4 bases, the J end lost 0 bases, and 9 bases lay between the germline ends. The CDR3 reads CASSRDIMNTEAFF. CDR3 DNA: TGTGCCAGCAGCCGGGACATAATGAACACTGAAGCTTTCTTT.